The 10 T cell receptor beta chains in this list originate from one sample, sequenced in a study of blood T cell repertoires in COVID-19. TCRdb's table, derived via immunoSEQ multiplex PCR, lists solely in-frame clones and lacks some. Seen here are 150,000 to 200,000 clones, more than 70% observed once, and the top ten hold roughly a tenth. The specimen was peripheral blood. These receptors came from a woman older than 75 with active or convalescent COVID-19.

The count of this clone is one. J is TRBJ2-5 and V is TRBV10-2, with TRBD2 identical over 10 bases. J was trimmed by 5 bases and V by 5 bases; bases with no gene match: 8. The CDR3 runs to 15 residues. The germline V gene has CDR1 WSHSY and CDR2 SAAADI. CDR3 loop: CASSPTSGVWETQYF. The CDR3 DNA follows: TGCGCCAGCAGTCCCACTAGCGGGGTATGGGAGACCCAGTACTTC.

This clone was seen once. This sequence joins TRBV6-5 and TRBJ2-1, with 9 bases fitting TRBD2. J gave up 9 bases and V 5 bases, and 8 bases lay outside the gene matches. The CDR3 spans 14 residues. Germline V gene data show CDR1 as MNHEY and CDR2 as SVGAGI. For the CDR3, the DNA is TGTGCCAGCAGTCGGGCGGGAGCGGGGGGTGAGCAGTTCTTC. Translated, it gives CASSRAGAGGEQFF.

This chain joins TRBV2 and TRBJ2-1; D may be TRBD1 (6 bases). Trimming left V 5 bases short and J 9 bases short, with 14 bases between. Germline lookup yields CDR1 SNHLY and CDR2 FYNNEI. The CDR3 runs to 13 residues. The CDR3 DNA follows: TGTGCCAGCAGTCTCGGACAGTACCGTGAGCAGTTCTTC. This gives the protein CASSLGQYREQFF.

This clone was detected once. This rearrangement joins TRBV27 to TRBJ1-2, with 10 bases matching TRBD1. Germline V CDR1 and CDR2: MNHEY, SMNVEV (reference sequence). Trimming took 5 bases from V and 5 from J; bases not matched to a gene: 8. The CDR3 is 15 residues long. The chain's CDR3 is CASSPRDRGIYGYTF. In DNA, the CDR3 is TGTGCCAGCAGTCCCCGGGACAGGGGAATTTATGGCTACACCTTC.

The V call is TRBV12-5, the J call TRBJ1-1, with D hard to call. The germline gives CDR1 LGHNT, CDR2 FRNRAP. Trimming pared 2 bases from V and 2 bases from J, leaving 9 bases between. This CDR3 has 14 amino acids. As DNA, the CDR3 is TGTGCTAGTGGTTTGAACAGCTTTAACACTGAAGCTTTCTTT. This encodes CASGLNSFNTEAFF. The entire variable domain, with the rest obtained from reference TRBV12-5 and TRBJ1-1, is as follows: DARVTQTPRHKVTEMGQEVTMRCQPILGHNTVFWYRQTMMQGLELLAYFRNRAPLDDSGMPKDRFSAEMPDATLATLKIQPSEPRDSAVYFCASGLNSFNTEAFFGQGTRLTVV.

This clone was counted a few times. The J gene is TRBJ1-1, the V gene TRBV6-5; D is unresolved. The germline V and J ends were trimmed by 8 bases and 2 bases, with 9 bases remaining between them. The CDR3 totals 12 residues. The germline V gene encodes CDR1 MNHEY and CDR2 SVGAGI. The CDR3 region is CASWERNTEAFF. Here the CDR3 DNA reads TGTGCCAGCTGGGAGAGAAACACTGAAGCTTTCTTT.

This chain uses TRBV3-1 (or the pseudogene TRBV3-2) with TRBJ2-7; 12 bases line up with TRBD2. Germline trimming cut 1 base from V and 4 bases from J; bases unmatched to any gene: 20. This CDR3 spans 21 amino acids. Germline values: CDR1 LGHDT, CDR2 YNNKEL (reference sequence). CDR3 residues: CASSQARGAILAGGNLYEQYF. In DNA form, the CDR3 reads TGTGCCAGCAGCCAAGCAAGGGGGGCCATACTAGCGGGAGGAAACTTATACGAGCAGTACTTC.

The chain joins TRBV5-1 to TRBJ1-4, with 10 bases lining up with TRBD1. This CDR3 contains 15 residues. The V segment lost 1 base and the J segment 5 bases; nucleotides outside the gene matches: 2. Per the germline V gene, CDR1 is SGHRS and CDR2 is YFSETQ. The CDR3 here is CASSLRQGANEKLFF. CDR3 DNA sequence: TGCGCCAGCAGCTTGCGACAGGGGGCGAATGAAAAACTGTTTTTT. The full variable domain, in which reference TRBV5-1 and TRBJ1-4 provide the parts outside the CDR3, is KAGVTQTPRYLIKTRGQQVTLSCSPISGHRSVSWYQQTPGQGLQFLFEYFSETQRNKGNFPGRFSGRQFSNSRSEMNVSTLELGDSALYLCASSLRQGANEKLFFGSGTQLSVL.

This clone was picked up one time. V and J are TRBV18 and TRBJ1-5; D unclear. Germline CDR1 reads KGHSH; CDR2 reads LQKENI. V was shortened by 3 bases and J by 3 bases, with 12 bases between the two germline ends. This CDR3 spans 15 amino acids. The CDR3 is CASSPTSGNNQPQHF. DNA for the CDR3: TGTGCCAGCTCACCCACCTCAGGAAACAATCAGCCCCAGCATTTT.

DNA for the CDR3: TGTGCCAGTGATGAGACAGCCTTCGGCACAGATACGCAGTATTTT. Residues: CASDETAFGTDTQYF. The chain uses TRBV19 and TRBJ2-3, with D possibly TRBD1 on 5 matching bases. This CDR3 has 15 residues. CDR1 is LNHDA and CDR2 is SQIVND in the germline V gene (reference sequence). Trimming removed 8 bases from V and 1 base from J, with 16 bases in between.